Sequencing of this TCR beta chain was carried out in a study of cytomegalovirus exposure and HLA in healthy donors. Study as a whole: The roughly 100 million unique TCR beta sequences, from some 170 million T cells, were found by an earlier analysis. Early on, a data release was issued that held roughly 80 million unique TCRs from HLA-typed donors. The study's findings and limits: Evidence from a later analysis indicated that most CMV-associated TCR beta chains looked HLA-restricted.

Germline values: CDR1 MDHEN, CDR2 SYDVKM. V lost 4 bases to trimming and J lost 9 bases; unmatched junction nucleotides: 17. CDR3 size: 17 residues. This PCR relied on a set of 60 Vbeta primers and 13 Jbeta primers. Assay: immunoSEQ multiplex PCR; the TCRdb copy retains only in-frame clones and omits some. Its table lists 25,000 to 40,000 clones. In the case of this clone: Its specificity is unknown.

The source material was PBMCs. This rearrangement joins TRBV28 to TRBJ1-5, with 8 nucleotides matching TRBD1. This sequence originates from a middle-aged man in good health and CMV-seronegative. The CDR3 DNA reads as TGTGCCAGCAGTTCCCCGCTCTTCACAGGGGGAGGTCCGCCCCAGCATTTT. Translated, it gives CASSSPLFTGGGPPQHF.